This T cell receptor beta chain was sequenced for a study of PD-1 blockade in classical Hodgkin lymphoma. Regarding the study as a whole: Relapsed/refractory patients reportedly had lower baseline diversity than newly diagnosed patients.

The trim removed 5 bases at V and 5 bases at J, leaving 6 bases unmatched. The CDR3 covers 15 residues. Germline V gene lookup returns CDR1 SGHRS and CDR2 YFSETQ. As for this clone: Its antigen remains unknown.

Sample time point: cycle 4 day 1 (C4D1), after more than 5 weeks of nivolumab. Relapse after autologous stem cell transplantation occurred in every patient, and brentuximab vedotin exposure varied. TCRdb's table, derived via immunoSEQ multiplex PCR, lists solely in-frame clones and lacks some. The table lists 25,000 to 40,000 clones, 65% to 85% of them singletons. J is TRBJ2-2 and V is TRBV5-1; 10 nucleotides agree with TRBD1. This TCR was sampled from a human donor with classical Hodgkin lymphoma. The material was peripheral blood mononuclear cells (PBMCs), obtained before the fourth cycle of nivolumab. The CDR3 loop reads CASRSGTGETGELFF. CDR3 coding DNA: TGCGCCAGCAGATCCGGGACAGGGGAAACCGGGGAGCTGTTTTTT.